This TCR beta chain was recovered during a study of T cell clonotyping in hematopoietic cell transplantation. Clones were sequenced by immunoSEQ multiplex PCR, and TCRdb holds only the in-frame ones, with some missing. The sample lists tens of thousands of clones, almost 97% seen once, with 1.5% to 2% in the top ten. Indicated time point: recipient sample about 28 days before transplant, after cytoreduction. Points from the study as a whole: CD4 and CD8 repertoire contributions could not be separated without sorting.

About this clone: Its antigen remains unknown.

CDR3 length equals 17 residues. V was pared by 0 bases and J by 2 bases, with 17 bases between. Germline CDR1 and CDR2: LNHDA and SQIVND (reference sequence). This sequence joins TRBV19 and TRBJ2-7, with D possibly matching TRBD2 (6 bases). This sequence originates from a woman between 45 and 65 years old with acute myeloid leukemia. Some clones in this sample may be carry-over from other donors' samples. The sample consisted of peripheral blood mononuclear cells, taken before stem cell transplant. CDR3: CASSIDGFRTKTYEQYF. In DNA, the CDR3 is TGTGCCAGTAGTATAGATGGATTTAGGACTAAGACCTACGAGCAGTACTTC.